The 19 T cell receptor beta chains below all came from one sample that was sequenced in a study of T cell clones after liver transplantation. Libraries were prepared by immunoSEQ multiplex PCR; TCRdb keeps only in-frame clonotypes and omits some of them. The data contain about 72,000 clones, around nine tenths of them singletons. The specimen was CD4+ T cells from blood, collected before liver transplant. The receptor source for this set is a human donor who received a liver transplant.

The genes are TRBV2 and TRBJ2-7; possible D gene TRBD2, 6 bases. V was cut by 6 bases and J by 6 bases, with 12 bases left in between. CDR3 length: 12 residues. The germline CDR1 and CDR2 sequences are SNHLY and FYNNEI. Here the CDR3 reads CASSRESLEQYF. CDR3 coding DNA: TGTGCCAGCAGCCGGGAGTCCCTCGAGCAGTACTTC.

The chain joins TRBV28 to TRBJ1-2, with 9 bases fitting TRBD1. CDR1 MDHEN and CDR2 SYDVKM come from the germline V gene. V trimming: 8 bases; J trimming: 5 bases; junction bases outside the gene matches: 6. The CDR3 length is 13 residues. CDR3 region: CASGTGLRYGYTF. DNA of the CDR3: TGTGCCAGCGGGACAGGGTTGAGGTATGGCTACACCTTC.

This clone was found once. V and J are TRBV5-6 and TRBJ2-7; D might be TRBD1 (6 bases). The germline V gene encodes CDR1 SGHDT and CDR2 YYEEEE. Trimming left V 4 bases short and J 3 bases short, with 8 bases between. The CDR3 consists of 12 residues. The CDR3 spells CASSQTGYEQYF. The DNA of the CDR3 is TGTGCCAGCAGCCAGACAGGCTACGAGCAGTACTTC. The full variable domain, in which reference TRBV5-6 and TRBJ2-7 provide the parts outside the CDR3, is DAGVTQSPTHLIKTRGQQVTLRCSPKSGHDTVSWYQQALGQGPQFIFQYYEEEERQRGNFPDRFSGHQFPNYSSELNVNALLLGDSALYLCASSQTGYEQYFGPGTRLTVT.

The chain is built from TRBV7-6 and TRBJ2-7; 7 nucleotides match TRBD1. Germline CDR1 is SGHVS and CDR2 is FNYEAQ. The CDR3 sequence is 15 residues long. V was clipped by 5 bases and J by 8 bases; unmatched bases: 15. The DNA for the CDR3 is TGTGCCAGCAGCCCATCTCTGACAGGGCAGTTCAAGCAGTACTTC. Amino acids: CASSPSLTGQFKQYF.

The CDR3: CASSPRSGPYNEQFF. The CDR3 DNA follows: TGTGCCAGCTCACCCCGTAGCGGGCCGTACAATGAGCAGTTCTTC. The chain uses TRBV18 and TRBJ2-1, with 7 nucleotides matching TRBD2. The CDR3 is 15 amino acids. With V trimmed by 3 bases and J by 4 bases, 6 bases remained unmatched. CDR1 is KGHSH and CDR2 is LQKENI in the germline V gene.

This chain links TRBV6-5 with TRBJ2-3; D might be TRBD2 (5 bases). The CDR3 is 13 amino acids. Germline CDR1 is MNHEY and CDR2 is SVGAGI. V lost 5 bases and J lost 6, with 12 bases in between. For the CDR3, the DNA is TGTGCCAGCAGTCACAACCCGGGGGATACGCAGTATTTT. It is translated as CASSHNPGDTQYF.

The genes are TRBV5-1 and TRBJ1-4, with unresolved D. V lost 3 bases to trimming and J lost 3 bases, with 15 bases between them. Germline CDR1 reads SGHRS; CDR2 reads YFSETQ. The CDR3 totals 16 residues. CDR3 nucleotide sequence: TGCGCCAGCAGCTCTTGGACGGCGGGAGCTAATGAAAAACTGTTTTTT. It translates to CASSSWTAGANEKLFF.

In this sample, this clone turned up a few times. The rearrangement links TRBV7-2 to TRBJ2-3; D is possibly TRBD1 or TRBD2 (7 bases each). The CDR3 sequence is 16 residues long. Trimming removed 5 bases from V and 3 bases from J, with 18 bases in between. CDR1 and CDR2 (germline): SGHTA, FQGNSA. DNA of the CDR3: TGTGCCAGCAGCGCCAGACAGGGAGGGAGTACAGATACGCAGTATTTT. Its translation: CASSARQGGSTDTQYF.

The gene calls are TRBV5-1 and TRBJ2-5; D may correspond to TRBD1 or TRBD2 (5 bases each). V was cut by 4 bases and J by 2 bases, with 15 bases left in between. CDR1 and CDR2 from the germline V gene are SGHRS and YFSETQ. The length of the CDR3 is 15 residues. The CDR3 bases are TGCGCCAGCAGCCCAGGGACCAGCCGACAAGAGACCCAGTACTTC. Protein sequence: CASSPGTSRQETQYF.

V usage is TRBV23-1 and J usage is TRBJ2-3, with D uncertain. TRBV23-1 is an ORF for which the function is uncertain. V was cut by 11 bases and J by 0 bases, with 6 bases left in between. This CDR3 has 11 amino acids. The CDR3 sequence is CAPRSTDTQYF. CDR3 bases: TGCGCCCCCAGGAGCACAGATACGCAGTATTTT.

The CDR3 loop is CASSKRTGGTDTQYF. As DNA, the CDR3 is TGTGCCAGCAGCAAGCGGACAGGGGGCACAGATACGCAGTATTTT. This chain connects TRBV13 to TRBJ2-3, with 9 bases lining up with TRBD1. The trim removed 5 bases at V and 1 base at J, leaving 4 bases unmatched. The germline V gene has CDR1 PRHDT and CDR2 FYEKMQ (reference sequence). This CDR3 contains 15 residues.

This rearrangement joins TRBV2 to TRBJ2-7; 9 bases agree with TRBD1. CDR1 and CDR2 from the germline V gene are SNHLY and FYNNEI. V gave up 3 bases and J gave up 0 bases; unmatched junction bases: 9. This CDR3 spans 17 amino acids. The CDR3 region has the DNA TGTGCCAGCAGTGATACGACCCGGGACAGGGACTCCTACGAGCAGTACTTC. Protein product: CASSDTTRDRDSYEQYF. The complete variable domain, with remaining parts taken from reference TRBV2 and TRBJ2-7, reads EPEVTQTPSHQVTQMGQEVILRCVPISNHLYFYWYRQILGQKVEFLVSFYNNEISEKSEIFDDQFSVERPDGSNFTLKIRSTKLEDSAMYFCASSDTTRDRDSYEQYFGPGTRLTVT.

CDR3 in amino acids: CASSVTGGNEQFF. The CDR3 region has the DNA TGTGCCAGCAGTGTAACAGGGGGGAATGAGCAGTTCTTC. The rearrangement links TRBV25-1 to TRBJ2-1; 8 nucleotides align to TRBD1. The CDR3 consists of 13 residues. V gave up 4 bases and J gave up 7 bases; unmatched junction bases: 3. Per germline, CDR1 MGHDK and CDR2 SYGVNS.

The chain employs TRBV29-1 and TRBJ1-6; the D gene is possibly TRBD1 (6 bases). This CDR3 comprises 12 residues. Trimming left V 4 bases short and J 9 bases short, with 10 bases between. Looked up from germline, CDR1 is SQVTM and CDR2 is ANQGSEA. The CDR3 reads CSVGQEGSPLHF. As DNA, the CDR3 is TGCAGCGTTGGACAGGAGGGTTCACCCCTCCACTTT.

The chain joins TRBV4-2 to TRBJ2-7, with TRBD2 matching over 9 bases. Trimming took 0 bases from V and 2 from J; bases not matched to a gene: 5. CDR3 length: 16 amino acids. From germline, CDR1 is LGHNA and CDR2 YNFKEQ. In DNA, the CDR3 is TGTGCCAGCAGCCAAGACTCTAGCGGGACGGCCTACGAGCAGTACTTC. Translation: CASSQDSSGTAYEQYF.

V is TRBV12-2 and J is TRBJ1-5. TRBV12-2 is flagged as a pseudogene. The CDR3 covers 16 residues. The CDR3 DNA reads TGTGCAAGTCGCTCCCGTCCCCCGAGGCGCAATCAGCCCCAGCATTTT. This encodes CASRSRPPRRNQPQHF.

The chain employs TRBV13 and TRBJ2-7, with TRBD2 matching over 8 bases. J lost 9 bases, V lost 4 bases, and 14 bases had no gene match. The CDR3 consists of 15 residues. Germline lookup yields CDR1 PRHDT and CDR2 FYEKMQ (reference sequence). CDR3 in amino acids: CASSSLAVPNVGQYF. The CDR3 coding sequence is TGTGCCAGCAGCTCACTAGCGGTCCCGAACGTGGGGCAGTACTTC.

The chain couples TRBV7-2 to TRBJ2-2; 7 bases are shared with TRBD2. The V gene's germline CDR1 is SGHTA and CDR2 FQGNSA. The CDR3 is 17 amino acids. V dropped 6 bases and J dropped 0; count of bases not matched to a gene: 10. The CDR3 is CASRSPSGAANTGELFF. DNA for the CDR3: TGTGCCAGCAGATCCCCCAGCGGGGCAGCGAACACCGGGGAGCTGTTTTTT.

J is TRBJ2-2 and V is TRBV9; D is undetermined. CDR3 length equals 15 residues. Per the germline V gene, CDR1 is SGDLS and CDR2 is YYNGEE. The V end lost 1 base, the J end lost 2 bases, and 9 bases lay between the germline ends. CDR3 protein: CASSVRDTNTGELFF. The CDR3 nucleotides read TGTGCCAGCAGCGTACGAGACACTAACACCGGGGAGCTGTTTTTT.